This T cell receptor beta chain was identified in a study of cytomegalovirus exposure and HLA in healthy donors (dated by TCRdb to the late 2010s). For context, the study as a whole: A later analysis indicated that the roughly 120 validation repertoires were generated on the platform also employed for the 670 or so repertoires of the first cohort. The aim of the study was to test whether cataloging public T cell receptors could identify signatures of past pathogen exposure. In addition to the first cohort of about 650 subjects, a separate validation cohort of around 110 different subjects was used. To predict cytomegalovirus infection status, the study combined high-throughput TCR immunosequencing, statistical association of individual TCRs with disease status, and machine learning.

The germline V gene encodes CDR1 LGHNT and CDR2 FRNRAP. Germline trimming amounts to 9 bases on V and 8 bases on J, with 10 as the count of junction bases outside the gene matches. CDR3 length: 14 amino acids, cysteine to phenylalanine. Only the CDR3 DNA is retained, 42 bases long and in frame from the first base. Receptor amplification or capture employed the immunoSEQ multiplex PCR assay. In the paper's pipeline: A statistical classification framework was built to diagnose cytomegalovirus status from the catalog of TCR beta chain sequences. Here the immuneACCESS table is served through TCRdb, limited to in-frame sequences with V and J called. Missing clones are a known gap in these copies; in checked studies unresolved V genes cover under half, and the rest lacks a known reason. V, J and clone size are taken as reported in that table, and D and trimming were inferred from the DNA itself. The sample table lists about 130,000 clones, approximately 82% of them with a count of one. Approximately 30% of the sample lies in the top ten.

Comment on this clone: There is no known antigen for this receptor. It has no much larger one-base neighbor in the sample; base qualities were not kept.

The donors were included in the validation cohort of roughly 120 subjects, a group kept apart from the roughly 700-subject first cohort. Overall study results and their limits: A few of the identified cytomegalovirus-associated TCR beta chains were confirmed in vitro to be specific for cytomegalovirus antigens. A later analysis lacked HLA typing for the validation cohort, so it scored co-occurrence in that cohort across all 110 or so repertoires. Most TCR sequences were seen in very few donors, while some public TCRs were found in many individuals. In a later analysis, TCRs clustered in the first cohort were found to also tend to co-occur in the roughly 110 validation repertoires, with 90% to 95% of cluster scores above 0. Cytomegalovirus status was reported to be diagnosed by the classifier with high specificity and sensitivity in both the original and validation cohorts. It was suggested by the authors that the approach could potentially be generalized to other disease states and immunological phenotypes. A total of roughly 160 TCR beta chains were listed by the study as associated with cytomegalovirus.

This TCR derives from a young man in good health and CMV-seropositive. The specimen sequenced was PBMCs. In this chain, TRBV12-5 is recombined with TRBJ2-1, with TRBD2 matching 10 junction bases. At the DNA level, the sequence is TGTGCTAGCGAATCAGCGGGGGGGGGCGATGAGCAGTTCTTC. Protein translation: CASESAGGGDEQFF.